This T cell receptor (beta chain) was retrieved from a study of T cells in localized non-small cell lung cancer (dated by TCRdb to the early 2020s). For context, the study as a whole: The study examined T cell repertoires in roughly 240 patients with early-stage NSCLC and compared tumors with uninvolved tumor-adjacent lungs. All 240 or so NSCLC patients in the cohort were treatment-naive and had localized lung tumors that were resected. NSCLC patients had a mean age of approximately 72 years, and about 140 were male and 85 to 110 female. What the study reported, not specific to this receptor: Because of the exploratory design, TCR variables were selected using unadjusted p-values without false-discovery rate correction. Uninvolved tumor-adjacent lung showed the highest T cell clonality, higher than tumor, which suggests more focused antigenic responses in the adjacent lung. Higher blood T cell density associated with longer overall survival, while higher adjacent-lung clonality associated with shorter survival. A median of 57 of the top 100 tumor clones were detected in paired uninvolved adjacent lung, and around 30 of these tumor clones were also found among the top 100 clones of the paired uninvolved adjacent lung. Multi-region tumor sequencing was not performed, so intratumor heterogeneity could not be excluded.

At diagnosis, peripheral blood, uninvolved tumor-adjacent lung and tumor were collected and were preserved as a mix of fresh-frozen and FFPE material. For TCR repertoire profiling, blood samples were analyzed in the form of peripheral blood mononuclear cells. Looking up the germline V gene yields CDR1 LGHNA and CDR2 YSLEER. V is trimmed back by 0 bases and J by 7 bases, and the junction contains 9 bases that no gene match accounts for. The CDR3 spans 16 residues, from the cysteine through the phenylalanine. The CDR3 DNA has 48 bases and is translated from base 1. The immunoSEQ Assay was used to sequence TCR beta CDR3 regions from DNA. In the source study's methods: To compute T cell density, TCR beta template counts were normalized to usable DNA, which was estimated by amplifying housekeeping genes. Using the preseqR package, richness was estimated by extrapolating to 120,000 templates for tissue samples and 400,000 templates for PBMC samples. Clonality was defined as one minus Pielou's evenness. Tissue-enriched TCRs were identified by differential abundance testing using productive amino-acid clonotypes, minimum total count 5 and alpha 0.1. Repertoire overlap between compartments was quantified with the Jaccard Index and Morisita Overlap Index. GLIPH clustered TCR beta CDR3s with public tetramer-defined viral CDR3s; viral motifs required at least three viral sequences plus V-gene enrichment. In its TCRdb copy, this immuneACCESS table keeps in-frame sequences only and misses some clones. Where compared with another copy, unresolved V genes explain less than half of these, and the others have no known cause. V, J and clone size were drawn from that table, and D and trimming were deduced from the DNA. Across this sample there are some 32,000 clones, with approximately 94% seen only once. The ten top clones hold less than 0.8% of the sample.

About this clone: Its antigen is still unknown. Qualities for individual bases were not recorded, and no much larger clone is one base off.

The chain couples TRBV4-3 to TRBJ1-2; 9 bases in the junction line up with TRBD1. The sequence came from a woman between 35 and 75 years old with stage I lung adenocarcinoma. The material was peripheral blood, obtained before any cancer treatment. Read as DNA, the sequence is TGCGCCAGCAGCCAAGAACTTGGGGACAGGGTGGGTGGCTACACCTTC. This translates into CASSQELGDRVGGYTF.